A single sample gave rise to the 8 T cell receptor beta chains below, sequenced in a study of patients and donors after allogeneic stem cell transplantation. TCRdb used MiXCR to reprocess the RT-PCR reads, holding one entry per CDR3 protein. This sample carries some 880,000 distinct CDR3 sequences, roughly 17% of them seen once, and the ten largest clones take 5% to 7.5%. Sequenced material: blood, either unsorted or a sorted T cell fraction (not recorded which). These receptors came from a human donor who was either an allogeneic HSCT recipient or a stem cell or donor lymphocyte infusion donor (not recorded which). It is not recorded whose cells these are; they may come from a transplant donor.

The chain is built from TRBV7-9 and TRBJ2-1; D possibly corresponds to TRBD1 (6 bases). CDR1 SEHNR and CDR2 FQNEAQ come from the germline V gene (reference sequence). The CDR3 is made up of 13 amino acids. The V end lost 7 bases, the J end lost 10 bases, and 17 bases lay between the germline ends. This CDR3 is CASTLEGESEQFF. The CDR3 DNA reads as TGTGCCAGCACCCTTGAGGGGGAAAGCGAGCAGTTCTTC. Full variable domain (missing parts from reference TRBV7-9 and TRBJ2-1): DTGVSQNPRHKITKRGQNVTFRCDPISEHNRLYWYRQTLGQGPEFLTYFQNEAQLEKSRLLSDRFSAERPKGSFSTLEIQRTEQGDSAMYLCASTLEGESEQFFGPGTRLTVL.

This chain joins TRBV15 and TRBJ2-7; the D is unclear. V lost 5 bases and J lost 7, with 9 bases in between. Germline values: CDR1 LNHNV, CDR2 YYDKDF (reference sequence). This CDR3 region has 11 residues. The CDR3 reads CATSYSGEQYF. The CDR3 DNA follows: TGTGCCACCAGCTACTCCGGGGAGCAGTACTTC.

The table lists this clonotype with a few counts. The chain has TRBV9 and TRBJ1-4, with D uncertain. V dropped 3 bases and J dropped 7 bases, with 22 bases sitting between them. This CDR3 is 17 amino acids long. Germline-derived CDR1 and CDR2 are SGDLS and YYNGEE. In DNA form, the CDR3 reads TGTGCCAGCAGCGGAGGAAACAGCTTCCATTACGGTGAAAAACTGTTTTTT. Protein product: CASSGGNSFHYGEKLFF. The complete variable domain, with remaining parts taken from reference TRBV9 and TRBJ1-4, reads DSGVTQTPKHLITATGQRVTLRCSPRSGDLSVYWYQQSLDQGLQFLIQYYNGEERAKGNILERFSAQQFPDLHSELNLSSLELGDSALYFCASSGGNSFHYGEKLFFGSGTQLSVL.

This clonotype appeared a few times. CDR3 sequence: CSARTSGVQETQYF. The CDR3, as DNA: TGCAGTGCTAGGACTAGCGGGGTCCAAGAGACCCAGTACTTC. V usage is TRBV20-1 and J usage is TRBJ2-5; 11 bases align to TRBD2. V was pared by 3 bases and J by 1 base, with 1 base of the junction left unmatched. CDR1 and CDR2 from the germline V gene are DFQATT and SNEGSKA (reference sequence). This CDR3 is 14 amino acids long.

This clonotype was counted only a few times. The J gene is TRBJ2-7, the V gene TRBV20-1; 7 positions agree with TRBD1. Germline values: CDR1 DFQATT, CDR2 SNEGSKA (reference sequence). The V and J ends lost 0 bases and 2 bases, in that order; junction bases with no gene match: 13. The CDR3 runs 17 residues. The DNA of the CDR3 is TGCAGTGCTAGAGATCGGACCGGGCGCCAGGGGGCCTACGAGCAGTACTTC. This gives the protein CSARDRTGRQGAYEQYF.

This clonotype came up a few times. This chain joins TRBV5-1 and TRBJ2-7, with 7 bases fitting TRBD1. J lost 0 bases, V lost 2 bases, and 5 bases had no gene match. Germline V lookup: CDR1 SGHRS, CDR2 YFSETQ. The CDR3 spans 15 residues. Written as DNA, the CDR3 is TGCGCCAGCAGCTTCGCGTGGGACAGCTCCTACGAGCAGTACTTC. Protein: CASSFAWDSSYEQYF.

This clonotype came up many times. The chain recombines TRBV20-1 with TRBJ2-1; D possibly corresponds to TRBD1 (6 bases). There are 14 residues in the CDR3. The germline CDR1 and CDR2 sequences are DFQATT and SNEGSKA (reference sequence). V was trimmed by 5 bases and J by 6 bases, leaving 17 bases between them. The CDR3 is CSALQTGWPNEQFF. The CDR3 coding sequence is TGCAGTGCTCTCCAGACAGGCTGGCCCAATGAGCAGTTCTTC.

This clonotype was seen only a few times. V is TRBV7-9 and J is TRBJ1-1; D possibly corresponds to TRBD1 (5 bases). V lost 1 base and J lost 9, with 12 bases in between. The V gene's germline CDR1 is SEHNR and CDR2 FQNEAQ (reference sequence). The CDR3 is 13 amino acids. The CDR3 region is CASSLESGGQAFF. CDR3 DNA: TGTGCCAGCAGCTTAGAGTCGGGGGGACAAGCTTTCTTT.